This TCR beta chain was recovered during a study of shared clonotypes between healthy human individuals. Assay used: immunoSEQ multiplex PCR; TCRdb lists only in-frame clones, some missing. The table records about 2.1 million clones, around 95% of them present only once. V was trimmed by 2 bases and J by 2 bases, leaving 14 bases between them. Germline-derived CDR1 and CDR2 are MNHNS and SASEGT. The CDR3 has 16 residues. Naive CD8 cells comprised CD45RO-negative, CCR7-positively selected cells, excluding terminally differentiated effector memory CD45RA+ cells. The chain combines TRBV6-1 with TRBJ2-3; the D is unclear. Sequencing input: naive CD8+ T cells from PBMCs. This TCR was recovered from a man younger than 35 in good health. Some clones in this sample may be carry-over from other donors' samples. This CDR3 reads CASSEFASSDTDTQYF. The CDR3 bases are TGTGCCAGCAGTGAATTCGCCTCTTCTGACACAGATACGCAGTATTTT.